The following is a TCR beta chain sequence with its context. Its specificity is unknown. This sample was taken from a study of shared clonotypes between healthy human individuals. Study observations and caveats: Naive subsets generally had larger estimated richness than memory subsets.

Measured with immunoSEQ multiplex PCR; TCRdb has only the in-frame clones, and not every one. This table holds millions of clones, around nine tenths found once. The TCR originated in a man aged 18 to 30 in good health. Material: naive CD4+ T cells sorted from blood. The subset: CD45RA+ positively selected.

Here the CDR3 reads CASRLTNSDVNTGELFF. The CDR3 DNA reads as TGCGCCAGCAGGTTGACGAACTCGGACGTAAACACCGGGGAGCTGTTTTTT. The chain joins TRBV5-1 to TRBJ2-2; D is undetermined. The V end was cut by 5 bases, the J end by 2 bases, with 19 bases between. Per germline, CDR1 SGHRS and CDR2 YFSETQ. The CDR3 covers 17 residues.